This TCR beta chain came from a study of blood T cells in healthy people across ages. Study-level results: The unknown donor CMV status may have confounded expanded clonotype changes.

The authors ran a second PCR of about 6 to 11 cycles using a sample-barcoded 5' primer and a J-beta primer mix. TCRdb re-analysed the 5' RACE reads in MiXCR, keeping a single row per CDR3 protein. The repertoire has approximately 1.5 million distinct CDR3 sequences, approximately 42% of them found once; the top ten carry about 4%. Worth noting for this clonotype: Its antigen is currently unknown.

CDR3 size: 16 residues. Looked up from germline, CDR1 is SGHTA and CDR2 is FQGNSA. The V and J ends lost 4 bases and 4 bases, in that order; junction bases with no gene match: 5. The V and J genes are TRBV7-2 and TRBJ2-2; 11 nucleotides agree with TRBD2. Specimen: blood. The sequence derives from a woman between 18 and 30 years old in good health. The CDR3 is CASSWPGLAGTGELFF. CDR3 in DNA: TGTGCCAGCAGCTGGCCCGGACTAGCGGGCACCGGGGAGCTGTTTTTT.